This entry concerns a single T cell receptor beta chain. This CDR3 has 15 amino acids. V was pared by 7 bases and J by 4 bases, with 10 bases of the junction left unmatched. From germline, CDR1 is MDHEN and CDR2 SYDVKM. CD8 cells classed as naive were CD45RO-negative and positively selected for CCR7, excluding terminally differentiated effector memory CD45RA+ cells. The data were obtained in a study of shared clonotypes between healthy human individuals. TCRdb's copy holds only in-frame clones and misses some; the assay was immunoSEQ multiplex PCR. The sample has roughly 2.1 million clones, about 92% seen once.

The rearrangement links TRBV28 to TRBJ1-5; TRBD1 agrees at 7 bases. The source is a man between 18 and 29 years old in good health. Some clones in this sample may be carry-over from other donors' samples. Input material: naive CD8+ T cells from PBMCs. The CDR3 coding sequence is TGTGCCAGCACCCTTGTCAGGGACAGTAATCAGCCCCAGCATTTT. It yields the protein CASTLVRDSNQPQHF. The variable domain in full, completed from reference TRBV28 and TRBJ1-5, reads DVKVTQSSRYLVKRTGEKVFLECVQDMDHENMFWYRQDPGLGLRLIYFSYDVKMKEKGDIPEGYSVSREKKERFSLILESASTNQTSMYLCASTLVRDSNQPQHFGDGTRLSIL.